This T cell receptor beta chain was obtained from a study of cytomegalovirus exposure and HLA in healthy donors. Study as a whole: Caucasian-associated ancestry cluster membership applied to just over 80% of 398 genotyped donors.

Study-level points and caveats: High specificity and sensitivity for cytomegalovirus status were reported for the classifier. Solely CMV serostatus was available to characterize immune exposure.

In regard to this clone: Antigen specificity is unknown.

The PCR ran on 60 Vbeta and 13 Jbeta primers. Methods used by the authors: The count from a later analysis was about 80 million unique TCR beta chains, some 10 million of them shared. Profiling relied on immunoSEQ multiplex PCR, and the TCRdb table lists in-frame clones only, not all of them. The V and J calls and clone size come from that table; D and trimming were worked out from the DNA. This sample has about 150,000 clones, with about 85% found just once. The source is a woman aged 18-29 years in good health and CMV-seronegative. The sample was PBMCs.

CDR3 DNA: TGCGCCAGCAGCCAAGAAGGGACTAGCAAGAATGAGCAGTTCTTC. Encoded protein: CASSQEGTSKNEQFF. The rearrangement uses TRBV4-3 and TRBJ2-1; 9 bases are shared with TRBD2. V dropped 0 bases and J dropped 7; count of bases not matched to a gene: 4. The CDR3 is 15 amino acids. The germline gives CDR1 LGHNA, CDR2 YSLEER.